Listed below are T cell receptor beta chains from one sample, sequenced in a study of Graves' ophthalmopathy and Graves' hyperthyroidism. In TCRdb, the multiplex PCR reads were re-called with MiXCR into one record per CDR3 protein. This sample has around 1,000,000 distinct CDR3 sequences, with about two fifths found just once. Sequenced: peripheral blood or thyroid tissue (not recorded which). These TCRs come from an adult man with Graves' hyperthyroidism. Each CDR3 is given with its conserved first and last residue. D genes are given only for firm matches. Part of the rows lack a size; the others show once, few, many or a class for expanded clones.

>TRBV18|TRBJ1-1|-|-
TGTGCCAGCTCACCAGAGTTGGTGATAGGCGGACCTGAAGCTTTCTTT
CASSPELVIGGPEAFF
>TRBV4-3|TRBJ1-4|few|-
TGCGCCAGCAGCCAAGCGATTATGCAAGAAAAACTGTTTTTT
CASSQAIMQEKLFF
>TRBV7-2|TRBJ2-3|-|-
TGTGCCAGCAGCCCCCTAGACAGCCCAGATACGCAGTATTTT
CASSPLDSPDTQYF
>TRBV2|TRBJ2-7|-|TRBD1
TGTGCCAGCAGTGGTCCCACACAGGGGGGCAGCGCCGGGGCCTACGAGCAGTACTTC
CASSGPTQGGSAGAYEQYF
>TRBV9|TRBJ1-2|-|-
TGTGCCAGCAGCCCAGCTGCAGACAACGCCCGTTCTGGCTACACCTTC
CASSPAADNARSGYTF
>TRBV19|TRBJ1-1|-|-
TGTGCCAGTAGTATCCAACCCAGGGCGCACCTTGGAATGAACACTGAAGCTTTCTTT
CASSIQPRAHLGMNTEAFF
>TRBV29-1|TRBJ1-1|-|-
TGCAGCGTTGAAGATCTTGCTTTCTTT
CSVEDLAFF
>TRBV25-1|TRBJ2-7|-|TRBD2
TGTGCCAGCAGCGTGGGACTAGCGGGAGGTTACGAGAAGTACTTC
CASSVGLAGGYEKYF
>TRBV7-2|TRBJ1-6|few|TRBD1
TGTGCCAGCAGCTTAGCAGGGACAGGGTGCCACTTT
CASSLAGTGCHF
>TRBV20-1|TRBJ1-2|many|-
TGCAGTGCTAGGTACAGGGTTTCCCACACCTTC
CSARYRVSHTF
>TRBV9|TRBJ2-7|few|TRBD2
TGTGCCAGCAGCGTTTCAGGACTAGCGGGAGGAATACACGAGCAGTACTTC
CASSVSGLAGGIHEQYF
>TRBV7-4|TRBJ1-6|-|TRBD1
TGTGCCAGCAGCACGCCGGGACAGGGGGTAATATCACCCCTCCACTTT
CASSTPGQGVISPLHF
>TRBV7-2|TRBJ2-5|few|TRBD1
TGTGCCAGCAGCCTAGGGCCAGGGGGCGCTGGGGCCCAGTACTTC
CASSLGPGGAGAQYF
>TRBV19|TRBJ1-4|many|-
TGTGCCAGTAGTATCGGAGGTCGAGGGATAAATGAAAAACTGTTTTTT
CASSIGGRGINEKLFF
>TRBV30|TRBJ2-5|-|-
TGTGCCTGGAGTGTGACGGGAGCCCAAGAGACCCAGTACTTC
CAWSVTGAQETQYF
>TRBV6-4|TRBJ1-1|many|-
TGTGCCAGCAGTGATCAGGGACACACTGAAGCTTTCTTT
CASSDQGHTEAFF
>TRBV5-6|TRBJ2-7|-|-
TGTGCCAGCAGCTTGGGGACACAACGCTACGAGCAGTACTTC
CASSLGTQRYEQYF
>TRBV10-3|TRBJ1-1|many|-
TGTGCCATCAGTGAGTCCTCGGCGGGAGGGACTGAAGCTTTCTTT
CAISESSAGGTEAFF
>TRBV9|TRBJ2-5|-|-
TGTGCCAGCAGCCCCGGCCGGGGTCCCATGGAGACCCAGTACTTC
CASSPGRGPMETQYF
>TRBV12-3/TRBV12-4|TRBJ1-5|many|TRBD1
TGTGCCAGCAGCCCGACAGGGGCCTATAGCAATCAGCCCCAGCATTTT
CASSPTGAYSNQPQHF
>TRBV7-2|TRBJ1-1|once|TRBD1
TGTGCCTCGACCAGGGGACAGGTAAACACTGAAGCTTTCTTT
CASTRGQVNTEAFF
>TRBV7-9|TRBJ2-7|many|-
TGTGCCAGCAGCTCTAGGGGGGGGACCTACGAGCAGTACTTC
CASSSRGGTYEQYF
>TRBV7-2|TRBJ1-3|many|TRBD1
TGTGCCAGCCAACAGGGGCGATTTGGAAACACCATATATTTT
CASQQGRFGNTIYF
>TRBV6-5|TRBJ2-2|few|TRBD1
TGTGCCAGGGACGGGACAGAGGGGCTCAATGGGGGGGAGCTGTTTTTT
CARDGTEGLNGGELFF
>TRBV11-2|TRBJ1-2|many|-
TGTGCCAGCAGCTTTAAGAGAAACTATGGCTACACCTTC
CASSFKRNYGYTF
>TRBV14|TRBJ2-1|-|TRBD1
TGTGCCAGCAGCCCGAGACGACAGGGGCTGAAGTTCTTC
CASSPRRQGLKFF
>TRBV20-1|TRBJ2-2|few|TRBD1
TGCAGTTCTGTTCAGGGGGCCGGGGAGCTGTTTTTT
CSSVQGAGELFF
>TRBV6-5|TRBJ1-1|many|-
TGTGCCAGCAGTTACTTGGGGGCCACTGAAGCTTTCTTT
CASSYLGATEAFF
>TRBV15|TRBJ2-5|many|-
TGTGCCACCAGCTCTACTGCACTTCAAGAGACCCAGTACTTC
CATSSTALQETQYF
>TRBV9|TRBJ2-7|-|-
TGTGCCAGCAGCGTAGGGAACAACTACGAGCAGTACTTC
CASSVGNNYEQYF
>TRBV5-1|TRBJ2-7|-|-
TGCGCCAGCGGCTTGGAACAGGACCCCTACGAGCAGTACTTC
CASGLEQDPYEQYF
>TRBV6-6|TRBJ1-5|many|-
TGTGCCAGCAATGGCGGTTCGGGGCCCCAGCATTTT
CASNGGSGPQHF
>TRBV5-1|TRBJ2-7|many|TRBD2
TGCGCCAGCAGCTTGGAGGGGACTACGGTGGAGCAGTACTTC
CASSLEGTTVEQYF
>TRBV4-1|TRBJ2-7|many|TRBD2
TGCGCCAGCAGCCAAGATCGAGCGGGAGGGCCCGACGAGCAGTACTTC
CASSQDRAGGPDEQYF
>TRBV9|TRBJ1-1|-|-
TGTGCCAGCAGCGTAGACGGGGTAATGAACACTGAAGCTTTCTTT
CASSVDGVMNTEAFF
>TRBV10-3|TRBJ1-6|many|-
TGTGCCATCAGTGAACCCTCTTTGTCGAGCCAACGCAGGACACCCCTCCACTTT
CAISEPSLSSQRRTPLHF
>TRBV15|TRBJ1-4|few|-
TGTGCCACCAGCAGAGACCAGATGGGAACTAATGAAAAACTGTTTTTT
CATSRDQMGTNEKLFF
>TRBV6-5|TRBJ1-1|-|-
TGTGCCATCAGTTACTCGAAATCCAGGAACACTGAAGCTTTCTTT
CAISYSKSRNTEAFF
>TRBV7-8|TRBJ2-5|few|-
TGTGCCAGCAGCCTCCCCCGGCGCCTGGATCGAGAGACCCAGTACTTC
CASSLPRRLDRETQYF
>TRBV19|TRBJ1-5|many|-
TGTGCCAGCCATAGGGGATTTAGCAATCAGCCCCAGCATTTT
CASHRGFSNQPQHF